Listed here are 27 T cell receptor beta chains from one sample, sequenced in a study of blood T cell repertoires in COVID-19. Clones were read by immunoSEQ multiplex PCR, and TCRdb kept only the in-frame ones, dropping some. The data contain 150,000 to 200,000 clones, approximately 80% of them singletons. Source material: PBMCs or T cells enriched from blood (not recorded which). The receptors shown here come from a man in his fifties who had recovered from COVID-19.

V gene TRBV9 combines with J gene TRBJ1-3; 11 nucleotides match TRBD1. Germline CDR1 reads SGDLS; CDR2 reads YYNGEE. This CDR3 spans 17 amino acids. V gave up 1 base and J gave up 7 bases; unmatched junction bases: 10. DNA for the CDR3: TGTGCCAGCAGCGTATACAGGACAGGGGGCGCGGGTAACACCATATATTTT. Translation: CASSVYRTGGAGNTIYF.

This clone was recorded a few times. The rearrangement uses TRBV7-2 and TRBJ2-2; D call uncertain. V was pared by 1 base and J by 5 bases, with 8 bases between. Germline V CDR1 and CDR2: SGHTA, FQGNSA. This CDR3 is built from 14 residues. The DNA of the CDR3 is TGTGCCAGCAGCTTAGTAGGCGGAACCGGGGAGCTGTTTTTT. Encoded protein: CASSLVGGTGELFF.

The chain combines TRBV19 with TRBJ1-5; 7 bases match TRBD1. Trimming took 7 bases from V and 9 from J; bases not matched to a gene: 6. The CDR3 is made up of 12 amino acids. From germline, CDR1 is LNHDA and CDR2 SQIVND (reference sequence). In nucleotides, the CDR3 is TGTGCCAGTACAACAGGGGAGCGGCCCCAGCATTTT. Translating it yields CASTTGERPQHF.

The rearrangement joins TRBV19 to TRBJ1-4; D gene uncertain. Germline CDR1 reads LNHDA; CDR2 reads SQIVND (reference sequence). The CDR3 consists of 14 residues. Trimming pared 3 bases from V and 5 bases from J, leaving 10 bases between. The CDR3 nucleotides are TGTGCCAGTAGTATTTTTGGAGGAAATGAAAAACTGTTTTTT. This translates into CASSIFGGNEKLFF.

The chain is built from TRBV7-8 and TRBJ1-5, with TRBD1 matching 9 bases. The CDR3 is 16 residues long. Trimming took 4 bases from V and 0 from J; bases not matched to a gene: 4. Germline V gives CDR1 SGHVS, CDR2 FQNEAQ. In nucleotides, the CDR3 is TGTGCCAGCAGCTGGACAGGGGCGGGTAGCAATCAGCCCCAGCATTTT. It is translated as CASSWTGAGSNQPQHF.

The chain couples TRBV5-8 to TRBJ1-5; D is unresolved. This CDR3 has 12 amino acids. Between the trimmed V and J ends, which lost 1 base and 7 bases, there was a span of 6 bases. The germline V gene has CDR1 SGHTS and CDR2 YDEGEE. The CDR3 loop reads CASSLLDQPQHF. CDR3 in DNA: TGTGCCAGCAGCTTGCTAGACCAGCCCCAGCATTTT.

The chain uses TRBV7-2 and TRBJ2-6; D gene ambiguous. Trimming stripped 1 base from V and 0 bases from J, with 16 bases between. CDR1 and CDR2 (germline): SGHTA, FQGNSA. The CDR3 runs to 19 residues. CDR3 amino acids: CASSLVSSLRNSGANVLTF. CDR3 nucleotide sequence: TGTGCCAGCAGCTTAGTGAGTAGTTTGCGGAACTCTGGGGCCAACGTCCTGACTTTC.

This clone was observed a single time. The J gene is TRBJ2-7, the V gene TRBV27, with 9 positions matching TRBD1. Germline V CDR1 and CDR2: MNHEY, SMNVEV (reference sequence). CDR3 length equals 13 residues. Losses at the gene ends were 6 bases for V and 1 base for J; bases not matched to a gene: 1. Here the CDR3 DNA reads TGTGCCAGCAGGGGGACAGGGTCCTACGAGCAGTACTTC. This codes for CASRGTGSYEQYF.

This sequence joins TRBV6-5 and TRBJ2-7; TRBD2 aligns across 9 bases. Trimming removed 7 bases from V and 3 bases from J; junction bases left unmatched: 4. The CDR3 runs to 13 residues. Per germline, CDR1 MNHEY and CDR2 SVGAGI. CDR3 amino acids: CASIAGALYEQYF. The CDR3 DNA reads TGTGCCAGCATAGCGGGAGCTCTCTACGAGCAGTACTTC.

The V gene is TRBV12-3 or TRBV12-4, the J gene TRBJ2-1; D perhaps matches TRBD2 (6 bases). The germline V and J ends were trimmed by 7 bases and 8 bases, with 15 bases remaining between them. The CDR3 contains 13 residues. CDR3 residues: CASTRLEGHEQFF. The CDR3 region has the DNA TGTGCCAGCACCAGACTAGAGGGTCATGAGCAGTTCTTC.

The chain carries TRBV29-1 and TRBJ2-7, with 8 bases fitting TRBD1. J lost 2 bases, V lost 7 bases, and 7 bases had no gene match. CDR1 is SQVTM and CDR2 is ANQGSEA in the germline V gene. The CDR3 runs 13 residues. CDR3 region: CSAGQGEAYEQYF. CDR3 nucleotide sequence: TGCAGCGCCGGACAGGGAGAGGCCTACGAGCAGTACTTC.

J is TRBJ2-7 and V is TRBV18; 7 bases are shared with TRBD1. J lost 2 bases, V lost 0 bases, and 4 bases had no gene match. The CDR3 loop spans 15 amino acids. Looked up from germline, CDR1 is KGHSH and CDR2 is LQKENI. The CDR3 DNA is TGTGCCAGCTCACCACCTAACAGGGGAACCTACGAGCAGTACTTC. Translation gives CASSPPNRGTYEQYF.

This clone turned up a few times. This rearrangement joins TRBV3-1 (or the pseudogene TRBV3-2) to TRBJ2-5, with 10 bases identical to TRBD1. The CDR3 consists of 17 residues. The J segment lost 1 base and the V segment lost 0 bases, leaving 5 bases of the junction unmatched. The germline gives CDR1 LGHDT, CDR2 YNNKEL (reference sequence). CDR3 sequence reads: CASSQDGTGDLQETQYF. Here the CDR3 DNA reads TGTGCCAGCAGCCAAGATGGGACAGGGGACCTCCAAGAGACCCAGTACTTC.

This clone was seen a few times. The CDR3 coding sequence is TGTGCCAGCAGTCTATCCTCCGGAGCTGAAGCTTTCTTT. Residues: CASSLSSGAEAFF. V is TRBV12-3 or TRBV12-4 and J is TRBJ1-1, with D unclear. The V and J ends lost 5 bases and 6 bases respectively, with 13 bases between them. CDR3 length: 13 amino acids.

The CDR3 loop reads CASSIVQSYQPQHF. DNA for the CDR3: TGTGCCAGTAGTATAGTACAGAGTTATCAGCCCCAGCATTTT. The chain is built from TRBV19 and TRBJ1-5; D not certain. The CDR3 covers 14 residues. The germline V gene encodes CDR1 LNHDA and CDR2 SQIVND (reference sequence). Trimming stripped 1 base from V and 5 bases from J, with 9 bases between.

V and J are TRBV5-5 and TRBJ2-3; 10 nucleotides agree with TRBD1. Trimming took 4 bases from V and 4 from J; bases not matched to a gene: 9. Germline lookup yields CDR1 SGHKS and CDR2 YYEKEE (reference sequence). The CDR3 consists of 16 residues. The CDR3 loop is CASSPGQGPGADTQYF. The CDR3 DNA sequence: TGTGCCAGCAGCCCGGGACAGGGGCCAGGGGCAGATACGCAGTATTTT.

V and J are TRBV28 and TRBJ1-4; D is ambiguous. V was pared by 6 bases and J by 10 bases, with 15 bases between. CDR1 is MDHEN, CDR2 SYDVKM, per germline. The CDR3 spans 13 residues. CDR3 coding DNA: TGTGCCAGCAGGGAGCAAGGATTTGGAAAACTGTTTTTT. It is translated as CASREQGFGKLFF.

This clone was picked up a small number of times. The V and J genes are TRBV5-4 and TRBJ2-3; 8 positions agree with TRBD2. The CDR3 consists of 16 residues. Germline V gene lookup returns CDR1 SGHNT and CDR2 YYREEE (reference sequence). V was clipped by 2 bases and J by 2 bases; unmatched bases: 7. The CDR3 loop is CASSFETGGNTDTQYF. The CDR3, as DNA: TGTGCCAGCAGCTTTGAAACGGGGGGGAACACAGATACGCAGTATTTT.

In its sample, this clone was seen once. V and J are TRBV27 and TRBJ2-5; D is perhaps TRBD2 (5 bases). Trimming pared 6 bases from V and 5 bases from J, leaving 13 bases between. Germline V gene sequence: CDR1 MNHEY, CDR2 SMNVEV (reference sequence). The CDR3 sequence is 13 residues long. The CDR3 is CASSRGGLETQYF. The CDR3 coding sequence is TGTGCCAGCAGCCGCGGCGGGCTGGAGACCCAGTACTTC.

The V gene is TRBV6-6, the J gene TRBJ1-6; no reliable D call. The CDR3 covers 13 residues. The germline V and J ends were trimmed by 2 bases and 4 bases, with 3 bases remaining between them. Per the germline V gene, CDR1 is MNHNY and CDR2 is SVGAGI (reference sequence). The CDR3 sequence: CASSYRYNSPLHF. Here the CDR3 DNA reads TGTGCCAGCAGTTACCGTTATAATTCACCCCTCCACTTT.

The genes are TRBV5-6 and TRBJ1-1; D not resolved. Germline assignment: CDR1 SGHDT and CDR2 YYEEEE. CDR3 length equals 14 residues. Trimming removed 2 bases from V and 7 bases from J, with 15 bases in between. CDR3 coding DNA: TGTGCCAGCAGCTTAGATTGGCAGGCACTTGAAGCTTTCTTT. This translates into CASSLDWQALEAFF.

CDR3 residues: CASTSKGGTEAFF. The CDR3 DNA sequence: TGTGCCAGCACATCGAAAGGGGGCACTGAAGCTTTCTTT. V and J are TRBV6-5 and TRBJ1-1; perhaps TRBD1 as D (6 bases). The CDR3 is 13 amino acids. CDR1 MNHEY and CDR2 SVGAGI come from the germline V gene. The V and J ends lost 7 bases and 4 bases respectively, with 13 bases between them.

The table lists this clone with a few counts. This chain uses TRBV16 with TRBJ2-7, with 8 bases matching TRBD1. The CDR3 runs 19 residues. Germline V gives CDR1 KGHSY, CDR2 FQNENV. Germline trimming cut 0 bases from V and 0 bases from J; bases unmatched to any gene: 13. Here the CDR3 DNA reads TGTGCCAGCAGCCAATCTCTCGGACAGGGATTAAGGGCCTCCTACGAGCAGTACTTC. It specifies CASSQSLGQGLRASYEQYF.

The chain is built from TRBV7-3 and TRBJ1-5; TRBD1 aligns across 7 bases. V lost 4 bases and J lost 8; bases outside the gene matches: 11. There are 15 residues in the CDR3. The V gene's germline CDR1 is SGHTA and CDR2 FQGTGA. DNA of the CDR3: TGTGCCAGCAGCTCACTCTACAGGGGTATCAAGCCCCAGCATTTT. Its protein is CASSSLYRGIKPQHF.

The chain couples TRBV3-1 (or the pseudogene TRBV3-2) to TRBJ2-7; 9 bases match TRBD2. Germline lookup yields CDR1 LGHDT and CDR2 YNNKEL (reference sequence). CDR3 length: 16 amino acids. Losses at the gene ends were 0 bases for V and 0 bases for J; bases not matched to a gene: 3. CDR3 sequence: CASSQEGAGGSYEQYF. The CDR3 DNA is TGTGCCAGCAGCCAAGAGGGAGCGGGAGGCTCCTACGAGCAGTACTTC.

J is TRBJ2-7 and V is TRBV3-1 (or the pseudogene TRBV3-2), with a weak D call TRBD1 (6 bases). V gave up 1 base and J gave up 2 bases, with 9 bases separating them. Looked up from germline, CDR1 is LGHDT and CDR2 is YNNKEL (reference sequence). The CDR3 length is 14 residues. The CDR3 spells CASSQGQVTYEQYF. The CDR3 DNA reads TGTGCCAGCAGCCAAGGACAGGTTACCTACGAGCAGTACTTC.

The chain is built from TRBV9 and TRBJ2-7; D might be TRBD1 (6 bases). Germline CDR1 is SGDLS and CDR2 is YYNGEE. This CDR3 is built from 12 residues. The V end lost 3 bases, the J end lost 3 bases, and 7 bases lay between the germline ends. The CDR3 protein is CASSAQGYEQYF. The CDR3 DNA follows: TGTGCCAGCAGCGCACAGGGCTACGAGCAGTACTTC.